Below, one TCR beta chain is given with its context. The antigen remains undetermined. The PCR used 60 Vbeta and 13 Jbeta primers. Libraries were prepared by immunoSEQ multiplex PCR; TCRdb keeps only in-frame clonotypes and omits some of them. This repertoire shows about 55,000 clones, 65% to 80% found once; its top ten account for approximately 2.3%. The data were obtained in a study of cytomegalovirus exposure and HLA in healthy donors. Regarding the study as a whole: As a later analysis revealed, the rate of TCR association differed by HLA locus, with DRB1 most and HLA-C fewest.

V dropped 6 bases and J dropped 0; count of bases not matched to a gene: 9. CDR3 length: 17 amino acids. Germline CDR1 and CDR2: SNHLY and FYNNEI. The donors, nominally healthy at sampling, likely had unrecorded immune exposures. The receptor was derived from a female donor in good health and CMV-seronegative. This chain joins TRBV2 and TRBJ1-1; TRBD1 aligns across 11 bases. The specimen sequenced was PBMCs. The CDR3 nucleotides are TGTGCCAGCAGGGGGGACAGGGGGGCCCACATGAACACTGAAGCTTTCTTT. It yields the protein CASRGDRGAHMNTEAFF.